These 27 T cell receptor beta chains were all obtained from the same sample, sequenced in a study of T cells in Graves' hyperthyroidism and ophthalmopathy. What was amplified from RNA transcripts were TCR beta CDR3 regions. Primed by the HTBI set, a first-round RT-PCR was run on the TCR CDR3. Each CDR3 protein is one row after TCRdb ran MiXCR on the multiplex PCR reads. The sample consists of hundreds of thousands of distinct CDR3 sequences, approximately 19% of them appearing once. The source material was blood. The receptor source for this set is a woman aged 50 to 65 with Graves' hyperthyroidism that later progressed to Graves' ophthalmopathy.

The table lists this clonotype with a few counts. The rearrangement links TRBV27 to TRBJ1-6; 7 bases agree with TRBD1. The germline V gene has CDR1 MNHEY and CDR2 SMNVEV (reference sequence). V lost 4 bases and J lost 9; bases outside the gene matches: 6. The CDR3 has 14 residues. CDR3: CASSYSRDSSPLHF. CDR3 in DNA: TGTGCCAGCAGTTATTCCCGGGACAGTTCACCCCTCCACTTT.

This clonotype came up many times. This chain joins TRBV27 and TRBJ2-7; 7 bases line up with TRBD1. Germline CDR1 is MNHEY and CDR2 is SMNVEV (reference sequence). Trimming took 3 bases from V and 3 from J; bases not matched to a gene: 8. CDR3 length equals 15 residues. The chain's CDR3 is CASSFARDSYYEQYF. The CDR3 DNA reads as TGTGCCAGCAGTTTTGCCCGGGACAGCTACTACGAGCAGTACTTC.

This clonotype was counted ten times or more. One end of the junction varies from germline; a read error may be responsible. The genes are TRBV18 and TRBJ1-5, with unresolved D. CDR3 size: 13 residues. CDR1 KGHSH and CDR2 LQKENI come from the germline V gene. CDR3 DNA: TGTGCCAGCTCAGATGATAGCAATCAACCCCAGCATTTT. It encodes CASSDDSNQPQHF.

This chain links TRBV6-1 with TRBJ1-1, with D perhaps TRBD1 (5 bases). Per the germline V gene, CDR1 is MNHNS and CDR2 is SASEGT. The CDR3 has 15 residues. Trimming left V 5 bases short and J 1 base short, with 14 bases between. The CDR3 reads CASSPWAGGNTEAFF. The CDR3 nucleotides read TGTGCCAGCAGTCCCTGGGCGGGGGGGAACACTGAAGCTTTCTTT.

The rearrangement links TRBV5-1 to TRBJ1-1; tentatively, D is TRBD1 (6 bases). The ends were cut back, 4 bases at V and 0 bases at J, with 13 bases in the middle. This CDR3 region has 15 residues. Per germline, CDR1 SGHRS and CDR2 YFSETQ. CDR3 nucleotides: TGCGCCAGCAGCCCTTCCGGGACATTGAACACTGAAGCTTTCTTT. This gives the protein CASSPSGTLNTEAFF.

This clonotype has a count of ten or more. The V call is TRBV18, the J call TRBJ1-4; no definite D call. The CDR3 is 15 amino acids. Per germline, CDR1 KGHSH and CDR2 LQKENI. V lost 6 bases and J lost 6, with 17 bases in between. DNA for the CDR3: TGTGCCAGCTCCCTACGACCCCCCGGCGATGAAAAACTGTTTTTT. It codes for CASSLRPPGDEKLFF.

The DNA for the CDR3 is TGCAGCGTTCTGGAGAACCAAGAGACCCAGTACTTC. Its translation: CSVLENQETQYF. This chain joins TRBV29-1 and TRBJ2-5; D not resolved. V lost 5 bases, J lost 0 bases, and 7 bases lay in between. Germline V CDR1 and CDR2: SQVTM, ANQGSEA. This CDR3 comprises 12 residues.

This clonotype was recorded a few times. The chain couples TRBV3-1 to TRBJ1-5, with D possibly matching TRBD1 (5 bases). This CDR3 is built from 15 residues. In germline, CDR1 is LGHDT, CDR2 YNNKEL (reference sequence). Trimming stripped 0 bases from V and 3 bases from J, with 9 bases between. The CDR3 sequence is CASSQESGANQPQHF. CDR3 nucleotide sequence: TGTGCCAGCAGCCAAGAATCTGGGGCCAATCAGCCCCAGCATTTT.

This clonotype was picked up many times. The V call is TRBV3-1, the J call TRBJ2-5; TRBD1 agrees at 7 bases. The trim removed 2 bases at V and 4 bases at J, leaving 7 bases unmatched. This CDR3 is built from 15 residues. Germline loops: CDR1 LGHDT, CDR2 YNNKEL (reference sequence). CDR3 bases: TGTGCCAGCAGCCAAACAACAGGGGATTTAGAGACCCAGTACTTC. Protein: CASSQTTGDLETQYF.

The sample holds many counts of this clonotype. The chain employs TRBV3-1 and TRBJ2-3, with D uncertain. The CDR3 runs to 13 residues. V was cut by 2 bases and J by 0 bases, with 3 bases left in between. Germline values: CDR1 LGHDT, CDR2 YNNKEL (reference sequence). The CDR3 nucleotides read TGTGCCAGCAGCCAACACAGCACAGATACGCAGTATTTT. Translation: CASSQHSTDTQYF.

The chain recombines TRBV5-1 with TRBJ2-2; the match to TRBD1 covers 8 bases. J was trimmed by 1 base and V by 7 bases; bases with no gene match: 6. There are 15 residues in the CDR3. The germline CDR1 and CDR2 sequences are SGHRS and YFSETQ. As DNA, the CDR3 is TGCGCCAGCTTCTCCGGGACAGGGAACACCGGGGAGCTGTTTTTT. Translating gives CASFSGTGNTGELFF.

The CDR3 here is CASSISGGADTQYF. The DNA of the CDR3 is TGTGCCAGCAGCATTAGCGGGGGGGCGGATACGCAGTATTTT. The chain combines TRBV6-2 or TRBV6-3 with TRBJ2-3; the match to TRBD2 covers 11 bases. The V gene end was trimmed by 6 bases and the J gene end by 6 bases; junction bases not matched to a gene: 5. Per the germline V gene, CDR1 is MNHEY and CDR2 is SVGEGT. There are 14 residues in the CDR3.

For this clonotype: The CDR3 does not end in the conserved phenylalanine or tryptophan, so this is likely a read error. The chain combines TRBV7-9 with TRBJ2-2, with no clear D. There are 13 residues in the CDR3. Trimming removed 4 bases at V and 5 bases at J, with 8 bases between. The germline V gene encodes CDR1 SEHNR and CDR2 FQNEAQ (reference sequence). CDR3 amino acids: CASSSLGTGELFS. CDR3 DNA sequence: TGTGCCAGCAGCTCTCTAGGAACCGGGGAGCTGTTTTCT.

J is TRBJ1-5 and V is TRBV4-1; D is unresolved. V was cut by 3 bases and J by 6 bases, with 12 bases left in between. Germline CDR1 and CDR2: MGHRA and YSYEKL. The CDR3 totals 14 residues. The CDR3 region is CASSQREGAQPQHF. The CDR3 DNA is TGCGCCAGCAGCCAGAGGGAGGGCGCTCAGCCCCAGCATTTT.

This clonotype was observed many times. The rearrangement joins TRBV5-1 to TRBJ2-7; D gene ambiguous. Germline-derived CDR1 and CDR2 are SGHRS and YFSETQ. Trimming took 4 bases from V and 2 from J, leaving 10 bases between them. This CDR3 has 13 amino acids. The CDR3 DNA reads TGCGCCAGCAGCAAGACGGCGGCCTACGAGCAGTACTTC. As protein: CASSKTAAYEQYF.

The J gene is TRBJ1-5, the V gene TRBV6-1, with a possible D match to TRBD1 (6 bases). With 6 bases removed from V and 5 bases from J, the gap between germline ends came to 8 bases. This CDR3 is built from 12 residues. In germline, CDR1 is MNHNS, CDR2 SASEGT. This chain's CDR3 is CASRTGHQPQHF. The CDR3 nucleotides read TGTGCCAGCAGGACAGGTCATCAGCCCCAGCATTTT.

The chain is built from TRBV11-3 and TRBJ1-1, with 7 bases lining up with TRBD1. The J segment lost 7 bases and the V segment lost 5 bases, leaving 4 bases of the junction unmatched. CDR3 length: 12 residues. Germline V gene lookup returns CDR1 SGHNT and CDR2 YENEEA. In nucleotides, the CDR3 is TGTGCCAGCAGCATCCGGGACAGTGAAGCTTTCTTT. Translated, it gives CASSIRDSEAFF.

The CDR3 sequence: CASSQALAGADTGELFF. The DNA of the CDR3 is TGTGCCAGCAGCCAGGCGCTAGCGGGGGCCGACACCGGGGAGCTGTTTTTT. The chain joins TRBV3-1 to TRBJ2-2, with TRBD2 matching over 10 bases. Losses at the gene ends were 3 bases for V and 3 bases for J; bases not matched to a gene: 7. Germline-derived CDR1 and CDR2 are LGHDT and YNNKEL (reference sequence). The CDR3 extends over 17 amino acids.

This clonotype has at least ten counts. V and J are TRBV11-2 and TRBJ1-6; D not certain. V was clipped by 5 bases and J by 6 bases, with 5 bases between them. Germline CDR1 is SGHAT and CDR2 is FQNNGV. CDR3 size: 12 residues. DNA for the CDR3: TGTGCCAGCAGCCTGACTAATTCACCCCTCCACTTT. This codes for CASSLTNSPLHF.

This clonotype was counted a single time. V is TRBV7-3 and J is TRBJ1-3, with D possibly TRBD1 on 5 matching bases. V was clipped by 2 bases and J by 2 bases, with 13 bases between them. Germline CDR1 SGHTA, CDR2 FQGTGA. CDR3 size: 16 residues. The CDR3 here is CASSLYLGEAGNTIYF. In DNA form, the CDR3 reads TGTGCCAGCAGCTTATACTTAGGGGAGGCTGGAAACACCATATATTTT.

The genes are TRBV2 and TRBJ2-5, with a possible D match to TRBD2 (6 bases). Germline V lookup: CDR1 SNHLY, CDR2 FYNNEI. The CDR3 runs to 14 residues. Trimming shortened V by 3 bases and J by 14 bases, and 22 bases separated the two germline ends. The CDR3 sequence: CASSDAGSSPWLYF. The CDR3 DNA is TGTGCCAGCAGTGATGCGGGAAGTTCGCCTTGGCTATACTTC.

The chain carries TRBV3-1 and TRBJ1-1, with D unresolved. Germline-derived CDR1 and CDR2 are LGHDT and YNNKEL (reference sequence). Trimming shortened V by 0 bases and J by 5 bases, and 13 bases separated the two germline ends. This CDR3 comprises 15 residues. The CDR3 sequence: CASSQDPGFGTEAFF. In DNA form, the CDR3 reads TGTGCCAGCAGCCAAGATCCCGGTTTTGGAACTGAAGCTTTCTTT.

The chain is built from TRBV5-1 and TRBJ2-3, with TRBD2 as a possible D gene (6 bases). The CDR3 extends over 16 amino acids. Germline CDR1 and CDR2: SGHRS and YFSETQ. Trimming took off 1 base at V and 2 bases at J, with 14 bases between the two ends. CDR3 nucleotides: TGCGCCAGCAGCTTGAGCCCCCGGGACTTCACAGATACGCAGTATTTT. Translated, it gives CASSLSPRDFTDTQYF.

A word on this clonotype: This may arise from a read error, as a much more abundant clone is one base away. CDR3 coding DNA: TGTGCCAGCAGCCAAACGTTCCAGGGACACACCATATATTTT. Its translation: CASSQTFQGHTIYF. The chain joins TRBV3-1 to TRBJ1-3; D might be TRBD1 (5 bases). The CDR3 sequence is 14 residues long. Germline assignment: CDR1 LGHDT and CDR2 YNNKEL (reference sequence). Between the trimmed V and J ends, which lost 2 bases and 8 bases, there was a span of 13 bases.

This clonotype was seen ten or more times. The chain joins TRBV11-2 to TRBJ1-1, with TRBD1 as a possible D gene (6 bases). The V gene's germline CDR1 is SGHAT and CDR2 FQNNGV. The CDR3 is made up of 15 amino acids. V lost 1 base to trimming and J lost 1 base, with 10 bases between them. In nucleotides, the CDR3 is TGTGCCAGCAGCTTAGCATTGGGACAGAACACTGAAGCTTTCTTT. Amino acid sequence: CASSLALGQNTEAFF. Supplemented by reference TRBV11-2 and TRBJ1-1, the full variable domain reads EAGVAQSPRYKIIEKRQSVAFWCNPISGHATLYWYQQILGQGPKLLIQFQNNGVVDDSQLPKDRFSAERLKGVDSTLKIQPAKLEDSAVYLCASSLALGQNTEAFFGQGTRLTVV.

Details on this clonotype: One base away lies a much larger clone, so this may be a sequencing read error. This chain joins TRBV12-3 or TRBV12-4 and TRBJ2-3; 14 bases are shared with TRBD2. CDR3 length equals 15 residues. The CDR3: CGSRGTSGGLLTQYF. The DNA of the CDR3 is TGTGGCAGCAGGGGGACTAGCGGGGGACTTCTTACGCAGTATTTT.

This clonotype occurred a few times. The chain is built from TRBV7-8 and TRBJ2-5, with D perhaps TRBD1 (7 bases). V lost 4 bases and J 5 bases, leaving 26 bases between the germline ends. The CDR3 length is 18 residues. Germline V gene data show CDR1 as SGHVS and CDR2 as FQNEAQ. Here the CDR3 DNA reads TGTGCCAGCAGCTCCCCGAACCTAGACAGGGTTCGGGGGGAGACCCAGTACTTC. Its protein product is CASSSPNLDRVRGETQYF. Looking up the rest from reference TRBV7-8 and TRBJ2-5 gives the full variable domain: GAGVSQSPRYKVAKRGQDVALRCDPISGHVSLFWYQQALGQGPEFLTYFQNEAQLDKSGLPSDRFFAERPEGSVSTLKIQRTQQEDSAVYLCASSSPNLDRVRGETQYFGPGTRLLVL.